The TCR beta chain described here comes from a study of blood T cells in healthy people across ages. Comments on this clonotype: The germline gene is not matched at one end of the junction; a read error may be the cause.

Extraction yielded at least 6 micrograms of total RNA per sample. A second PCR of roughly 7 to 11 cycles used a sample-barcoded 5' primer and a J-beta primer mix. Each CDR3 protein is one row after TCRdb ran MiXCR on the 5' RACE reads. Of more than 1,000,000 distinct CDR3 sequences detected, around 25% appear once; the ten largest clones hold approximately 0.75%. Germline V gene sequence: CDR1 SGHRS, CDR2 YFSETQ. The CDR3 has 13 residues. A further study also used this sample, focusing on T cells of mothers and their children. That paper adds: Each child contributed 2.5 million to 3.5 million TCR beta CDR3 reads, while each mother contributed over 8.5 million. Evidence of persistent microchimeric T cell clones was absent.

The source material was blood. The chain has TRBV5-1 and TRBJ2-1; 12 bases agree with TRBD1. This TCR came from a girl aged 2-10 years in good health. CDR3 loop: CASRDRGHNEQSF. The CDR3 DNA reads TGCGCCAGCCGGGACAGGGGGCACAATGAGCAGTCCTTC.